The clone carrying this T cell receptor (beta chain) occurred once. Its antigen is unidentified. V was pared by 1 base and J by 3 bases, with 3 bases of the junction left unmatched. The V gene's germline CDR1 is SGHRS and CDR2 YFSETQ. CDR3 size: 15 residues. A linear amplification protocol produced the TCR libraries from about 0.45 ug of total RNA. TCRdb fed the reads into MiXCR, producing one record per CDR3 protein. This repertoire shows about 180,000 distinct CDR3 sequences, around 80% found once; its top ten account for about 2.1%. The data stem from a study of healthy donors' naive CD4 and CD8 T cells. Study-level results: Possible naive T cell homeostatic proliferation bias remained unaddressed.

The V call is TRBV5-1, the J call TRBJ2-1; 8 bases align to TRBD2. Sequenced sample: naive CD4+ and CD8+ T cells sorted from blood, pooled from several donors. The clonotype was recovered from a pool of human donors in good health; the sample pools cells from several healthy donors. In DNA form, the CDR3 reads TGCGCCAGCAGCTTGCAGCGGGAGAACTACAATGAGCAGTTCTTC. As protein: CASSLQRENYNEQFF.